Listed below are T cell receptor beta chains from one sample, sequenced in a study of T-cell memory formation after mild COVID-19. TCRdb reanalysed the 5' RACE reads using MiXCR and keeps one entry per CDR3 protein. The sample records tens of thousands of distinct CDR3 sequences, 9.5% being singletons. Sample: PBMCs or a T cell subset sorted from them (not recorded which). The source of these receptors is an adult woman who had mild COVID-19 (a few samples of this study predate the infection). Cell type and time point are not known. CDR3s include the opening cysteine and the closing phenylalanine or tryptophan. Fields, in order: clone size, V gene, J gene, D gene, CDR3 protein, CDR3 DNA. A D gene is named only where the DNA matches it firmly. Clone size appears in some rows only: once, few, many, or a class for an expanded clone.

>few|TRBV29-1|TRBJ2-2|-
CSAEGRGQGGELFF
TGCAGCGCCGAGGGGAGGGGGCAGGGCGGGGAGCTGTTTTTT
>few|TRBV6-5|TRBJ2-7|-
CASSDGQGNYEQYF
TGTGCCAGCAGCGACGGTCAGGGAAACTACGAGCAGTACTTC
>many|TRBV28|TRBJ2-1|TRBD2
CASRGMGGRGYNEQFF
TGTGCCAGCAGGGGAATGGGCGGGAGGGGGTACAATGAGCAGTTCTTC
>-|TRBV5-1|TRBJ2-3|-
CASSLEPLGGQDTQYF
TGCGCCAGCAGCTTGGAACCCTTAGGTGGGCAAGATACGCAGTATTTT
>-|TRBV4-3|TRBJ2-7|-
CASSHLGSTSYEQYF
TGCGCCAGCAGCCACCTGGGGAGCACATCGTACGAGCAGTACTTC
>many|TRBV20-1|TRBJ1-5|TRBD1
CSARTIGTGYNQPQHF
TGCAGTGCTAGAACCATAGGGACAGGATACAATCAGCCCCAGCATTTT
>few|TRBV7-9|TRBJ2-1|TRBD2
CASSLSIGLALNEQFF
TGTGCCAGCAGCCTAAGTATAGGACTAGCGCTTAATGAGCAGTTCTTC
>few|TRBV20-1|TRBJ2-7|-
CSATERGKYEQYF
TGCAGTGCTACCGAAAGGGGAAAGTACGAGCAGTACTTC
>many|TRBV20-1|TRBJ2-5|TRBD1
CSAPLTGEETQYF
TGCAGTGCCCCCCTGACAGGGGAAGAGACCCAGTACTTC
>-|TRBV2|TRBJ1-5|-
CASRDRDPKWDQPQHF
TGTGCCAGCAGAGATCGGGACCCCAAGTGGGATCAGCCCCAGCATTTT
>many|TRBV29-1|TRBJ2-1|TRBD2
CSATSGRPMYNEQFF
TGCAGCGCTACTAGCGGGAGGCCGATGTACAATGAGCAGTTCTTC
>few|TRBV18|TRBJ1-1|-
CASSPWGINTEAFF
TGTGCCAGCTCACCATGGGGGATCAACACTGAAGCTTTCTTT
>once|TRBV5-8|TRBJ1-1|TRBD1
CAISLGQSTAFF
TGTGCCATCAGCTTGGGACAGAGCACGGCTTTCTTT
>many|TRBV7-9|TRBJ2-7|TRBD1
CASSSMTGAYEQYF
TGTGCCAGCAGCTCCATGACAGGGGCCTACGAGCAGTACTTC
>medium-sized|TRBV29-1|TRBJ1-1|-
CSPGGYTEAFF
TGCAGCCCGGGTGGTTACACTGAAGCTTTCTTT
>-|TRBV7-2|TRBJ1-1|-
CASSFQGRNTEAFF
TGTGCCAGCAGCTTCCAGGGGAGGAACACTGAAGCTTTCTTT
>medium-sized|TRBV7-2|TRBJ1-6|TRBD1
CASSPAPGGNSPLHF
TGTGCCAGCAGCCCCGCCCCAGGGGGAAATTCACCCCTCCACTTT
>-|TRBV10-3|TRBJ2-7|-
CAISATGSAYEQYF
TGTGCCATCAGTGCGACGGGATCCGCCTACGAGCAGTACTTC
>many|TRBV12-3/TRBV12-4|TRBJ2-7|-
CASSPGRGGGYEQYF
TGTGCCAGCAGTCCCGGAAGGGGGGGCGGGTACGAGCAGTACTTC
>-|TRBV12-3/TRBV12-4|TRBJ1-5|TRBD1
CASNTQGVGSQPQHF
TGTGCCAGCAACACACAGGGGGTGGGTAGTCAGCCCCAGCATTTT
>-|TRBV20-1|TRBJ1-4|-
CSAILLDGEKLFF
TGCAGTGCTATACTATTGGACGGAGAAAAACTGTTTTTT
>few|TRBV7-2|TRBJ1-4|TRBD1
CASSPRQGDNEKLFF
TGTGCCAGCAGCCCTCGACAGGGAGATAATGAAAAACTGTTTTTT
>-|TRBV20-1|TRBJ1-6|-
CSASSQVANSPLHF
TGCAGTGCTAGTTCCCAGGTAGCTAATTCACCCCTCCACTTT
>-|TRBV6-1|TRBJ2-5|TRBD1
CASSEVAGTGEETQYF
TGTGCCAGCAGTGAAGTAGCCGGGACAGGGGAAGAGACCCAGTACTTC
>many|TRBV4-1|TRBJ2-7|-
CASSHMGAQRYEQYF
TGCGCCAGCAGCCATATGGGGGCTCAGAGGTACGAGCAGTACTTC
>few|TRBV9|TRBJ2-7|-
CASSGPTPGEGQYF
TGTGCCAGCAGCGGGCCCACACCAGGCGAGGGGCAGTACTTC
>-|TRBV5-1|TRBJ1-5|-
CASSLTTNQPQHF
TGCGCCAGCAGCTTGACGACAAATCAGCCCCAGCATTTT
>-|TRBV5-1|TRBJ2-2|TRBD1
CASSPGQGVYTGELFF
TGCGCCAGCAGCCCCGGACAGGGAGTGTACACCGGGGAGCTGTTTTTT
>many|TRBV4-2|TRBJ2-2|-
CASSQVGGPGNTGELFF
TGTGCCAGCAGCCAAGTGGGGGGGCCAGGGAACACCGGGGAGCTGTTTTTT
>many|TRBV2|TRBJ2-5|-
CASSAGSRETQYF
TGTGCCAGCAGTGCCGGTAGCCGGGAGACCCAGTACTTC
>many|TRBV20-1|TRBJ1-2|TRBD1
CSASFRQGANGYTF
TGCAGTGCTTCGTTCCGACAGGGGGCTAATGGCTACACCTTC
>few|TRBV12-3/TRBV12-4|TRBJ1-3|-
CASSPTGRGNTIYF
TGTGCCAGCAGTCCCACAGGGCGAGGAAACACCATATATTTT
>-|TRBV29-1|TRBJ1-1|-
CSAGTGEAFF
TGCAGCGCCGGGACGGGTGAAGCTTTCTTT
>-|TRBV9|TRBJ2-7|TRBD1
CASSVGTVNNEQYF
TGTGCCAGCAGCGTCGGGACAGTCAACAACGAGCAGTACTTC
>-|TRBV25-1|TRBJ1-5|-
CASSEQDGVRSNQPQHF
TGTGCCAGCAGTGAACAAGACGGGGTGCGGAGCAATCAGCCCCAGCATTTT
>few|TRBV6-5|TRBJ1-1|-
CASSSSLRAEAFF
TGTGCCAGCAGTTCCAGCTTAAGGGCTGAAGCTTTCTTT
>few|TRBV20-1|TRBJ1-1|-
CSASHPSGTEAFF
TGCAGTGCTTCGCATCCATCGGGCACTGAAGCTTTCTTT
>-|TRBV20-1|TRBJ2-7|-
CSARRDPHEQYF
TGCAGTGCTAGAAGGGACCCCCACGAGCAGTACTTC
>-|TRBV14|TRBJ2-5|-
CASSHLGRAHQETQYF
TGTGCCAGCAGCCACTTGGGCAGGGCGCACCAAGAGACCCAGTACTTC
>-|TRBV5-6|TRBJ2-3|TRBD2
CASSPGGIAVTDTQYF
TGTGCCAGCAGCCCCGGGGGGATAGCGGTCACAGATACGCAGTATTTT
>few|TRBV4-3|TRBJ2-1|TRBD2
CASSQDPGGGPFEQFF
TGCGCCAGCAGCCAAGATCCCGGGGGGGGCCCCTTCGAGCAGTTCTTC
>few|TRBV20-1|TRBJ1-1|-
CSADGLGFTEAFF
TGCAGTGCTGACGGCCTGGGGTTCACTGAAGCTTTCTTT
>few|TRBV29-1|TRBJ2-7|-
CSVENPTGLSYEQYF
TGCAGCGTTGAAAACCCCACAGGGTTGTCCTACGAGCAGTACTTC
>few|TRBV4-1|TRBJ2-2|-
CASSQDAGLRSAGELFF
TGCGCCAGCAGCCAAGATGCGGGGTTGAGGAGTGCCGGGGAGCTGTTTTTT
>few|TRBV12-3/TRBV12-4|TRBJ1-1|-
CASSLNPGTPSEAFF
TGTGCCAGCAGTTTAAATCCCGGGACACCTTCTGAAGCTTTCTTT
>few|TRBV12-5|TRBJ2-1|-
CASGLEPGTEGFF
TGTGCTAGTGGTTTGGAACCAGGGACCGAGGGGTTCTTC
>few|TRBV12-3/TRBV12-4|TRBJ1-2|TRBD1
CASSADRGKVDGYTF
TGTGCCAGCAGCGCTGACAGGGGCAAGGTGGATGGCTACACCTTC
>many|TRBV20-1|TRBJ2-3|TRBD2
CSARDQSGGDTDTQYF
TGCAGTGCTAGAGATCAATCGGGGGGGGATACAGATACGCAGTATTTT